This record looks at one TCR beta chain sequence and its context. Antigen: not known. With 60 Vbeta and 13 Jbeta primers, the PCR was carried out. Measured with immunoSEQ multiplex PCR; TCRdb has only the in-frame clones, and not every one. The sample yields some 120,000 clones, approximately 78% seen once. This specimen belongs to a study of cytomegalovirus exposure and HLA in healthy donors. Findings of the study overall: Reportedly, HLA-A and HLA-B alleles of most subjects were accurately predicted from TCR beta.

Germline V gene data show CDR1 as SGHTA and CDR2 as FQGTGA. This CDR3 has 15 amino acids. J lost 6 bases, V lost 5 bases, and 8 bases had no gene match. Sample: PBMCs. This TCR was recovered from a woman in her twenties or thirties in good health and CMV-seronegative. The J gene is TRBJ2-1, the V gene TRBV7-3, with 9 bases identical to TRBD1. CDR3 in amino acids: CASSLPDRGSNEQFF. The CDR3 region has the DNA TGTGCCAGCAGCCTCCCCGACAGGGGGTCCAATGAGCAGTTCTTC.